Listed below are T cell receptor beta chains from one sample, sequenced in a study of CD8+CD57+ T cells in acquired aplastic anemia. TCRdb called the reads again in MiXCR, with one record for every CDR3 protein. Here the sample spans hundreds of thousands of distinct CDR3 sequences, 56% being singletons. Input material: sorted CD4+, CD8+, or CD8+CD57+ T cells (not recorded which) from PBMCs. These TCRs come from a human donor with aplastic anemia. CDR3s include the opening cysteine and the closing phenylalanine or tryptophan. D genes are given only for firm matches. Clone size is stated in some rows and not others, as once, few, many or a class when expanded.

d_gene	v_gene	abundance	j_gene	CDR3aa	CDR3nt
NA	TRBV7-2	NA	TRBJ2-7	CASSLEYGSGYEQYF	TGTGCCAGCAGCTTAGAATACGGGAGTGGCTACGAGCAGTACTTC
NA	TRBV20-1	NA	TRBJ1-5	CSARDQVWQPQHF	TGCAGTGCTAGAGATCAAGTTTGGCAGCCCCAGCATTTT
TRBD1	TRBV20-1	NA	TRBJ2-6	CSARLTGAPGANVLTF	TGCAGTGCTAGATTGACAGGGGCCCCTGGGGCCAACGTCCTGACTTTC
TRBD2	TRBV20-1	once	TRBJ2-2	CSPRASGLAARELFF	TGCAGCCCACGAGCATCGGGACTAGCCGCCAGGGAGCTGTTTTTT
NA	TRBV4-1	NA	TRBJ2-7	CASSQVVGQGSYEQYF	TGCGCCAGCAGCCAAGTAGTTGGGCAGGGCTCCTACGAGCAGTACTTC
TRBD1	TRBV5-4	NA	TRBJ1-6	CASGQGTENSPLHF	TGTGCCAGTGGACAGGGGACCGAGAATTCACCCCTCCACTTT
TRBD1	TRBV29-1	few	TRBJ1-6	CSVVTGENSPLHF	TGCAGCGTTGTAACAGGGGAGAATTCACCCCTCCACTTT
NA	TRBV20-1	NA	TRBJ1-1	CSAREGTWNTEAFF	TGCAGTGCGAGAGAGGGGACGTGGAACACTGAAGCTTTCTTT
NA	TRBV28	NA	TRBJ1-1	CASSLSVSPNTEAFF	TGTGCCAGCAGTTTATCCGTTAGCCCGAACACTGAAGCTTTCTTT
NA	TRBV20-1	NA	TRBJ1-2	CSARWQGYGYTF	TGCAGTGCTAGGTGGCAGGGCTATGGCTACACCTTC
NA	TRBV6-4	few	TRBJ2-7	CASSDSGEQYF	TGTGCCAGCAGTGACTCGGGCGAGCAGTACTTC
TRBD2	TRBV20-1	many	TRBJ2-1	CSAPSGRTSGYNEQFF	TGCAGTGCACCCTCCGGGAGGACTAGCGGATACAATGAGCAGTTCTTC
TRBD2	TRBV7-9	NA	TRBJ2-7	CASSDIHGRAYEQYF	TGTGCCAGCAGCGATATACACGGGAGGGCCTACGAGCAGTACTTC
NA	TRBV7-9	many	TRBJ2-5	CASSDRGTQYF	TGTGCCAGCAGCGATCGGGGTACCCAGTACTTC
NA	TRBV15	NA	TRBJ2-3	CATSNLRLAEDTDTRYF	TGTGCCACCAGCAACCTAAGATTAGCTGAGGACACAGATACGCGGTATTTT
TRBD2	TRBV12-3/TRBV12-4	NA	TRBJ2-7	CASRGAGGPLSEQYF	TGTGCCAGCAGGGGAGCGGGAGGGCCCTTGAGCGAGCAGTACTTC
TRBD1	TRBV5-8	many	TRBJ2-4	CASSTGQQNIQYF	TGTGCCAGCTCGACGGGACAGCAAAACATTCAGTACTTC
NA	TRBV7-8	once	TRBJ2-5	CASSHRGRGRDGETQYF	TGTGCCAGCAGCCACCGGGGCCGGGGGCGAGATGGAGAGACCCAGTACTTC
NA	TRBV12-3/TRBV12-4	NA	TRBJ1-3	CASSFFPGNTIYF	TGTGCCAGCAGTTTTTTTCCTGGAAACACCATATATTTT
NA	TRBV19	NA	TRBJ2-3	CATRWAGTDTQYF	TGTGCTACCCGTTGGGCAGGCACAGATACGCAGTATTTT
TRBD1	TRBV15	NA	TRBJ1-5	CATTRDRVSNQPQHF	TGTGCCACCACCCGGGACAGGGTTAGCAATCAGCCCCAGCATTTT
NA	TRBV7-9	many	TRBJ2-5	CASSLDRFGGQYF	TGTGCCAGCAGCTTAGACCGCTTCGGAGGCCAGTACTTC
NA	TRBV19	NA	TRBJ2-2	CASSFPGTENTGELFF	TGTGCCAGCAGCTTCCCGGGGACGGAGAACACCGGGGAGCTGTTTTTT
NA	TRBV7-2	NA	TRBJ2-3	CASSGGGADTQYF	TGTGCCAGCAGCGGGGGGGGCGCAGATACGCAGTATTTT
NA	TRBV2	NA	TRBJ1-2	CASSEQSDMLYGYTF	TGTGCCAGCAGTGAACAATCGGACATGCTCTATGGCTACACCTTC
NA	TRBV20-1	NA	TRBJ2-3	CSAPFRGMGNTQYF	TGCAGTGCTCCTTTTAGAGGAATGGGGAATACGCAGTATTTT
TRBD2	TRBV20-1	NA	TRBJ2-3	CSARTSGSSDEQYF	TGCAGTGCCAGGACTAGCGGGAGCTCAGATGAGCAGTATTTT
NA	TRBV4-2	NA	TRBJ2-3	CASGYTEDTQYF	TGTGCCAGCGGGTACACGGAGGATACGCAGTATTTT
TRBD2	TRBV10-2	NA	TRBJ2-5	CASSDERGNQETQYF	TGCGCCAGCAGTGATGAGCGGGGGAACCAAGAGACCCAGTACTTC
NA	TRBV9	once	TRBJ1-2	CASSVAPGAGQNYGYTF	TGTGCCAGCAGCGTAGCTCCCGGGGCCGGGCAGAACTATGGCTACACCTTC
NA	TRBV6-1	many	TRBJ1-5	CASSEARRLPNQPQHF	TGTGCCAGCAGTGAAGCACGCAGGCTCCCTAATCAGCCCCAGCATTTT
TRBD1	TRBV20-1	NA	TRBJ2-7	CSASRQGVDEQYF	TGCAGTGCTAGCCGCCAGGGGGTGGACGAGCAGTACTTC
TRBD1	TRBV7-8	NA	TRBJ1-1	CASSSRTGNTEAFF	TGTGCCAGCAGCTCTCGGACAGGGAACACTGAAGCTTTCTTT
NA	TRBV10-1	NA	TRBJ2-1	CASSEAQYNKQFF	TGTGCCAGCAGTGAGGCTCAGTACAATAAGCAGTTCTTC
NA	TRBV29-1	NA	TRBJ1-2	CSVEESPGHSRGYTF	TGCAGCGTTGAAGAGTCCCCTGGACACTCAAGAGGCTACACCTTC
TRBD1	TRBV10-3	NA	TRBJ2-3	CAISGGTGPDTQYF	TGTGCCATCAGTGGGGGGACAGGGCCAGATACGCAGTATTTT
TRBD1	TRBV11-2	few	TRBJ1-1	CASSPQGQGNTEAFF	TGTGCCAGCAGCCCGCAGGGACAGGGGAACACTGAAGCTTTCTTT
TRBD1	TRBV2	NA	TRBJ2-5	CASRRGTGGFSETQYF	TGTGCCAGCAGGAGGGGGACAGGGGGCTTTTCGGAGACCCAGTACTTC
TRBD2	TRBV20-1	NA	TRBJ2-3	CSASGRDSTDTQYF	TGCAGTGCCAGCGGGAGGGACTCCACAGATACGCAGTATTTT